The 5 T cell receptor beta chains below were found in one sample sequenced in a study of naive CD8 T cells in extremely preterm neonates. Cord blood came from elective full-term cesareans at 37-41 weeks without labor or membrane rupture. This table comes from immunoSEQ multiplex PCR, and its TCRdb copy is limited to in-frame clones, with some not included. The sample lists some 6,100 clones; approximately 98% were seen once. The sample was naive CD8+ T cells from cord blood. The receptors derive from a newborn in good health.

V and J are TRBV4-1 and TRBJ2-7; D is ambiguous. Trimming left V 0 bases short and J 0 bases short, with 3 bases between. From germline, CDR1 is MGHRA and CDR2 YSYEKL. This CDR3 is 13 amino acids long. DNA of the CDR3: TGCGCCAGCAGCCAAGACAGCTCCTACGAGCAGTACTTC. Amino acid sequence: CASSQDSSYEQYF.

This clone was detected only once. The J gene is TRBJ2-3, the V gene TRBV7-8; D may be TRBD1 (5 bases). The CDR3 consists of 15 residues. Germline V gene sequence: CDR1 SGHVS, CDR2 FQNEAQ. Deletions cut 3 bases from V and 2 bases from J, with 12 bases between. This CDR3 is CASSFSDMDTDTQYF. CDR3 nucleotides: TGTGCCAGCAGCTTTTCGGACATGGACACAGATACGCAGTATTTT.

The rearrangement uses TRBV14 and TRBJ2-7, with a possible D match to TRBD1 (5 bases). V was clipped by 3 bases and J by 2 bases, with 8 bases between them. Germline V lookup: CDR1 SGHDN, CDR2 FVKESK. The CDR3 is made up of 13 amino acids. The CDR3 spells CASSQETAYEQYF. CDR3 sequence (DNA): TGTGCCAGCAGCCAGGAGACAGCCTACGAGCAGTACTTC.

The gene calls are TRBV6-5 and TRBJ2-7; a possible D gene is TRBD1 (6 bases). The CDR3 spans 14 residues. Germline V CDR1 and CDR2: MNHEY, SVGAGI. Trimming took 5 bases from V and 1 from J, leaving 12 bases between them. The CDR3 DNA reads TGTGCCAGCAGTCTCCGGGACAAATCCTACGAGCAGTACTTC. It translates to CASSLRDKSYEQYF.

The rearrangement uses TRBV7-9 and TRBJ2-1; D is undetermined. CDR1 is SEHNR and CDR2 is FQNEAQ in the germline V gene (reference sequence). V was pared by 2 bases and J by 2 bases, with 10 bases between. The CDR3 loop spans 15 amino acids. The CDR3 DNA reads TGTGCCAGCAGCTTAACTGAGGCTCCCTACAATGAGCAGTTCTTC. Residues: CASSLTEAPYNEQFF.